The 29 T cell receptor beta chains given below trace back to one sample, sequenced in a study of blood T cell repertoires in COVID-19. Produced via immunoSEQ multiplex PCR; TCRdb's table is partial and in-frame only. The data contain a few hundred thousand clones, roughly four fifths of them singletons. The sample consisted of peripheral blood. These receptors were obtained from a man younger than 40 who had recovered from COVID-19.

This chain uses TRBV6-5 with TRBJ2-2, with D tentatively TRBD1 (5 bases). Germline values: CDR1 MNHEY, CDR2 SVGAGI. CDR3 size: 14 residues. Trimming removed 8 bases from V and 2 bases from J, with 12 bases in between. CDR3 nucleotide sequence: TGTGCCAGCTATGACAGATTTAACACCGGGGAGCTGTTTTTT. This codes for CASYDRFNTGELFF.

This chain uses TRBV19 with TRBJ1-6, with 7 bases matching TRBD1. This CDR3 has 16 amino acids. Germline V lookup: CDR1 LNHDA, CDR2 SQIVND (reference sequence). V gave up 10 bases and J gave up 5 bases; unmatched junction bases: 14. CDR3 coding DNA: TGTGCCACCACTGGCCCCGGGACAGACGATAATTCACCCCTCCACTTT. This translates into CATTGPGTDDNSPLHF.

The V call is TRBV4-1, the J call TRBJ1-2, with D maybe TRBD1 (6 bases). The CDR3 loop spans 14 amino acids. V dropped 1 base and J dropped 5 bases, with 11 bases sitting between them. Germline CDR1 reads MGHRA; CDR2 reads YSYEKL. Here the CDR3 reads CASSQVGQMYGYTF. The CDR3 region has the DNA TGCGCCAGCAGCCAAGTAGGACAGATGTATGGCTACACCTTC.

This clone was recorded once. The chain uses TRBV18 and TRBJ1-1, with D possibly being TRBD1 (5 bases). V shed 4 bases and J shed 0 bases, with 18 bases lying between them. The length of the CDR3 is 17 residues. Looked up from germline, CDR1 is KGHSH and CDR2 is LQKENI. The CDR3 reads CASSLQGLGAVNTEAFF. CDR3 DNA sequence: TGTGCCAGCTCACTCCAAGGTTTAGGGGCCGTGAACACTGAAGCTTTCTTT. The whole variable domain, remainder taken from reference TRBV18 and TRBJ1-1, is NAGVMQNPRHLVRRRGQEARLRCSPMKGHSHVYWYRQLPEEGLKFMVYLQKENIIDESGMPKERFSAEFPKEGPSILRIQQVVRGDSAAYFCASSLQGLGAVNTEAFFGQGTRLTVV.

The gene calls are TRBV5-5 and TRBJ1-5, with unresolved D. Germline V lookup: CDR1 SGHKS, CDR2 YYEKEE (reference sequence). V lost 4 bases, J lost 9 bases, and 17 bases lay in between. The length of the CDR3 is 14 residues. CDR3 nucleotide sequence: TGTGCCAGCAGCCAAGAAACAGTAGCGGGGCCCCAGCATTTT. Encoded protein: CASSQETVAGPQHF.

The count of this clone is one. CDR3 loop: CASSPGTDIQETQYF. Here the CDR3 DNA reads TGTGCCAGCTCTCCTGGGACAGACATACAAGAGACCCAGTACTTC. The chain recombines TRBV18 with TRBJ2-5, with 7 bases identical to TRBD1. V dropped 6 bases and J dropped 2; count of bases not matched to a gene: 9. Germline assignment: CDR1 KGHSH and CDR2 LQKENI. There are 15 residues in the CDR3.

The rearrangement joins TRBV6-2 or TRBV6-3 to TRBJ2-3; 7 nucleotides align to TRBD2. CDR3 length: 19 residues. V was clipped by 6 bases and J by 0 bases; unmatched bases: 18. Germline assignment: CDR1 MNHEY and CDR2 SVGEGT. In DNA form, the CDR3 reads TGTGCCAGCAGCCGTATCGGATCGCGGGGGACCCATAGCACAGATACGCAGTATTTT. Protein: CASSRIGSRGTHSTDTQYF.

The V and J genes are TRBV25-1 and TRBJ1-3; TRBD1 might be the D (5 bases). This CDR3 has 11 amino acids. Trimming stripped 7 bases from V and 9 bases from J, with 10 bases between. Germline CDR1 is MGHDK and CDR2 is SYGVNS. CDR3 region: CASTSGLTIYF. The CDR3, as DNA: TGTGCCAGCACCTCGGGACTCACCATATATTTT.

This clone was seen more than once but under ten times. The V and J genes are TRBV14 and TRBJ2-2; the match to TRBD1 covers 7 bases. Germline CDR1 is SGHDN and CDR2 is FVKESK. The J segment lost 4 bases and the V segment lost 3 bases, leaving 5 bases of the junction unmatched. This CDR3 comprises 15 residues. The CDR3 DNA reads as TGTGCCAGCAGCCACCCAGGGGGAGCCACCGGGGAGCTGTTTTTT. Translated: CASSHPGGATGELFF.

This chain connects TRBV6-2 or TRBV6-3 to TRBJ2-2; D not certain. V lost 5 bases to trimming and J lost 3 bases, with 16 bases between them. The CDR3 has 16 residues. Germline V gives CDR1 MNHEY, CDR2 SVGEGT. CDR3 sequence reads: CASSAAPHLYTGELFF. In DNA, the CDR3 is TGTGCCAGCAGTGCGGCCCCGCATCTATACACCGGGGAGCTGTTTTTT.

V gene TRBV2 combines with J gene TRBJ1-3; possible D gene TRBD1, 6 bases. Trimming took 7 bases from V and 4 from J, leaving 20 bases between them. Germline V gene sequence: CDR1 SNHLY, CDR2 FYNNEI. This CDR3 has 16 residues. The CDR3 region is CASKETGSGLGNTIYF. CDR3 nucleotide sequence: TGTGCCAGCAAGGAGACAGGCTCCGGTTTGGGAAACACCATATATTTT.

Concerning this clone: At the DNA level, this CDR3 is encoded by other sequences in the same sample as well. The chain recombines TRBV28 with TRBJ2-7, with a possible D match to TRBD2 (6 bases). The CDR3 covers 12 residues. Germline CDR1 reads MDHEN; CDR2 reads SYDVKM. Trimming removed 2 bases from V and 4 bases from J, with 6 bases in between. The CDR3 loop reads CASSLGGYEQYV. As DNA, the CDR3 is TGTGCCAGCAGTTTAGGAGGGTACGAGCAGTACGTC.

J is TRBJ2-5 and V is TRBV11-2; 11 bases match TRBD2. The CDR3 runs 14 residues. Germline lookup yields CDR1 SGHAT and CDR2 FQNNGV. V gave up 1 base and J gave up 6 bases; unmatched junction bases: 1. CDR3 loop: CASSLGTSGQTQYF. As DNA, the CDR3 is TGTGCCAGCAGCTTAGGGACTAGCGGGCAGACCCAGTACTTC.

The CDR3 region is CATLDSTITDTQYF. As DNA, the CDR3 is TGTGCCACCCTGGACTCGACGATCACAGATACGCAGTATTTT. The genes are TRBV2 and TRBJ2-3; D might be TRBD2 (5 bases). Trimming removed 10 bases at V and 2 bases at J, with 16 bases between. The CDR3 runs to 14 residues. Germline-derived CDR1 and CDR2 are SNHLY and FYNNEI.

The chain has TRBV23-1 and TRBJ1-3; 9 nucleotides match TRBD1. TRBV23-1 is reported as an ORF; its role is uncertain. V shed 9 bases, J shed 0 bases, and the junction held 15 bases outside the gene matches. The CDR3 has 18 amino acids. The CDR3 loop is CASDRDRVFAYSGNTIYF. CDR3 nucleotides: TGCGCCAGTGACCGGGACAGGGTCTTCGCCTACTCTGGAAACACCATATATTTT.

This chain connects TRBV29-1 to TRBJ2-7; TRBD1 is a possible D gene (5 bases). Germline V gives CDR1 SQVTM, CDR2 ANQGSEA. The V end lost 5 bases, the J end lost 3 bases, and 8 bases lay between the germline ends. CDR3 length: 11 residues. This CDR3 reads CSVFTGYEQYF. CDR3 nucleotide sequence: TGCAGCGTTTTTACAGGCTACGAGCAGTACTTC.

This clone was observed a few times. The chain recombines TRBV11-2 with TRBJ2-4; D gene uncertain. V was shortened by 4 bases and J by 8 bases, with 6 bases between the two germline ends. Germline lookup yields CDR1 SGHAT and CDR2 FQNNGV. This CDR3 is built from 11 residues. The CDR3 protein is CASSSADIQYF. For the CDR3, the DNA is TGTGCCAGCAGCTCCGCGGACATTCAGTACTTC.

This chain connects TRBV19 to TRBJ1-1; TRBD1 matches at 7 bases. Germline loops: CDR1 LNHDA, CDR2 SQIVND (reference sequence). Trimming cost V 4 bases and J 2 bases; bases outside gene matches: 10. The CDR3 covers 16 residues. CDR3 nucleotide sequence: TGTGCCAGTAGTACAGGACAGGTCTTCGTCAACACTGAAGCTTTCTTT. Residues: CASSTGQVFVNTEAFF.

The CDR3: CASVGGANTGELFF. The CDR3 nucleotides are TGTGCCAGCGTTGGAGGAGCGAACACCGGGGAGCTGTTTTTT. The gene calls are TRBV5-5 and TRBJ2-2; TRBD2 is a possible D gene (5 bases). CDR1 is SGHKS, CDR2 YYEKEE, per germline (reference sequence). This CDR3 comprises 14 residues. V was cut by 7 bases and J by 0 bases, with 10 bases left in between.

This chain links TRBV6-5 with TRBJ2-2; D might be TRBD1 (6 bases). Germline CDR1 MNHEY, CDR2 SVGAGI. Trimming left V 6 bases short and J 7 bases short, with 18 bases between. This CDR3 comprises 15 residues. CDR3 region: CASRVMNRVGGELFF. As DNA, the CDR3 is TGTGCCAGCAGAGTGATGAACAGGGTCGGCGGGGAGCTGTTTTTT.

The chain carries TRBV7-3 and TRBJ2-4; 9 bases map to TRBD1. CDR1 is SGHTA and CDR2 is FQGTGA in the germline V gene. The CDR3 covers 13 residues. V lost 5 bases, J lost 7 bases, and 3 bases stayed unmatched. CDR3 in DNA: TGTGCCAGCAGCGCTGGACAGGGGAACATTCAGTACTTC. Translating gives CASSAGQGNIQYF. Full variable domain (outside the CDR3, taken from reference TRBV7-3 and TRBJ2-4): GAGVSQTPSNKVTEKGKYVELRCDPISGHTALYWYRQSLGQGPEFLIYFQGTGAADDSGLPNDRFFAVRPEGSVSTLKIQRTERGDSAVYLCASSAGQGNIQYFGAGTRLSVL.

This clone showed up just once. J is TRBJ1-1 and V is TRBV6-5; 10 bases fit TRBD1. V was pared by 10 bases and J by 4 bases, with 9 bases of the junction left unmatched. Looked up from germline, CDR1 is MNHEY and CDR2 is SVGAGI. The CDR3 spans 14 residues. For the CDR3, the DNA is TGTGCCACCAGACAGGGGGCCTATGGCACTGAAGCTTTCTTT. It translates to CATRQGAYGTEAFF.

The chain combines TRBV7-2 with TRBJ2-1; tentative D call: TRBD1 (5 bases). The V end lost 0 bases, the J end lost 7 bases, and 10 bases lay between the germline ends. CDR1 and CDR2 from the germline V gene are SGHTA and FQGNSA. The CDR3 totals 14 residues. The CDR3 region has the DNA TGTGCCAGCAGCTTAGCCAGGGCAGGGAATGAGCAGTTCTTC. Translating it yields CASSLARAGNEQFF.

The chain carries TRBV18 and TRBJ2-2; D might be TRBD1 (5 bases). Germline lookup yields CDR1 KGHSH and CDR2 LQKENI. CDR3 size: 15 residues. V shed 4 bases and J shed 3 bases, with 12 bases lying between them. Here the CDR3 DNA reads TGTGCCAGCTCACTCAGGGATCCCCACACCGGGGAGCTGTTTTTT. Its translation: CASSLRDPHTGELFF. Together with reference TRBV18 and TRBJ2-2, the CDR3 gives the full variable domain: NAGVMQNPRHLVRRRGQEARLRCSPMKGHSHVYWYRQLPEEGLKFMVYLQKENIIDESGMPKERFSAEFPKEGPSILRIQQVVRGDSAAYFCASSLRDPHTGELFFGEGSRLTVL.

The rearrangement joins TRBV6-1 to TRBJ2-3; 9 nucleotides agree with TRBD1. The V and J ends lost 3 bases and 0 bases, in that order; junction bases with no gene match: 1. This CDR3 has 15 amino acids. From germline, CDR1 is MNHNS and CDR2 SASEGT. The CDR3: CASSDTGGSTDTQYF. The CDR3 DNA is TGTGCCAGCAGTGATACAGGGGGCAGCACAGATACGCAGTATTTT.

The chain joins TRBV7-3 to TRBJ2-1, with 13 bases aligning to TRBD2. The V gene end was trimmed by 0 bases and the J gene end by 7 bases; junction bases not matched to a gene: 6. The CDR3 runs to 17 residues. Germline lookup yields CDR1 SGHTA and CDR2 FQGTGA. Written as DNA, the CDR3 is TGTGCCAGCAGCTTAACGGGGGGACTAGCGGGGCCTAATGAGCAGTTCTTC. Amino acids: CASSLTGGLAGPNEQFF.

This clone is a singleton in its sample. CDR3 protein: CAINRQLNSPLHF. The CDR3 DNA reads as TGTGCCATCAACAGACAACTTAATTCACCCCTCCACTTT. The chain joins TRBV10-3 to TRBJ1-6; the D is unclear. Deletions cut 7 bases from V and 6 bases from J, with 10 bases between. Germline lookup yields CDR1 ENHRY and CDR2 SYGVKD. The CDR3 extends over 13 amino acids.

This sequence joins TRBV5-4 and TRBJ1-2; no firm D call. Germline-derived CDR1 and CDR2 are SGHNT and YYREEE (reference sequence). Deletions cut 4 bases from V and 6 bases from J, with 13 bases between. This CDR3 is 13 amino acids long. CDR3 protein: CASSPSPADGYTF. DNA for the CDR3: TGTGCCAGCAGCCCGTCTCCGGCGGATGGCTACACCTTC.

The chain has TRBV11-2 and TRBJ2-1; D unresolved. V was trimmed by 1 base and J by 0 bases, leaving 7 bases between them. CDR1 SGHAT and CDR2 FQNNGV come from the germline V gene. The CDR3 length is 15 residues. DNA of the CDR3: TGTGCCAGCAGCTTAGGACAAATCTCCTACAATGAGCAGTTCTTC. It yields the protein CASSLGQISYNEQFF. Full variable domain (outside the CDR3, taken from reference TRBV11-2 and TRBJ2-1): EAGVAQSPRYKIIEKRQSVAFWCNPISGHATLYWYQQILGQGPKLLIQFQNNGVVDDSQLPKDRFSAERLKGVDSTLKIQPAKLEDSAVYLCASSLGQISYNEQFFGPGTRLTVL.